Sequencing of this T cell receptor (beta chain) was carried out in a study of shared clonotypes between healthy human individuals. Whole-study findings and limits: Naive subsets typically showed greater estimated richness than memory subsets.

This CDR3 spans 13 amino acids. V shed 5 bases and J shed 4 bases, with 11 bases lying between them. Germline V gene data show CDR1 as SGHAT and CDR2 as FQNNGV. Authors' data handling: Filtering differed since immunoSEQ provided only junctions, with no quality scores. The table came from immunoSEQ multiplex PCR; TCRdb's copy has only in-frame clones and leaves some out. Clone size and the V and J calls come from that table; the DNA yielded D and trimming. The top ten clones hold around 0.38% of a sample with more than 1.2 million clones, approximately 98.5% of them seen once. Naive CD4+ cells were CD45RA-selected; the remaining cells were memory. Comments on this clone: Its specificity is unknown.

The receptor comes from a man between 25 and 39 years old in good health. Material: naive CD4+ T cells sorted from blood. Subset noted: CD45RA+ positively selected. The genes are TRBV11-2 and TRBJ1-1, with no clear D. CDR3: CASSLKGSTEAFF. DNA for the CDR3: TGTGCCAGCAGCCTTAAAGGCAGCACTGAAGCTTTCTTT.